The clone carrying this T cell receptor beta chain was observed at least ten times. The CDR3 is 14 amino acids. The J segment lost 11 bases and the V segment lost 3 bases, leaving 10 bases of the junction unmatched. CDR1 is SGHTA, CDR2 FQGNSA, per germline. These data come from a study of CD8+ T cells in alopecia areata. On the study more broadly: For the treated group, dosing was oral tofacitinib at 5 to 10 mg twice daily.

RNA was extracted and reverse transcribed into cDNA as the sequencing template. Assay used: immunoSEQ multiplex PCR; TCRdb lists only in-frame clones, some missing. The sample contains under 250,000 clones, 50% to 65% of which appear only once. V is TRBV7-2 and J is TRBJ1-1; 9 nucleotides align to TRBD1. This clonotype originated in a human donor with alopecia areata. Sequenced material: CD4+ T cells sorted from blood, taken at week 0. The CDR3 DNA reads TGTGCCAGCAGCTTCCTAAGGACAGGGGTAGAGGCTTTCTTT. Translation gives CASSFLRTGVEAFF.